Listed here are 7 T cell receptor beta chains from one sample, sequenced in a study of T cell responses to AZD1222 COVID-19 vaccine. Repertoires were generated with immunoSEQ multiplex PCR, while TCRdb's copy carries only in-frame clones and drops some. The repertoire consists of 150,000 or so clones, with roughly 93% occurring once and the leading ten covering more than 0.8%. The sample was peripheral blood, taken on day 0 of MenACWY control vaccination. The receptor source for this set is an adult in good health.

The chain joins TRBV5-5 to TRBJ2-5; TRBD1 agrees at 10 bases. Germline V gene sequence: CDR1 SGHKS, CDR2 YYEKEE (reference sequence). The CDR3 sequence is 14 residues long. V lost 2 bases and J lost 5; bases outside the gene matches: 3. CDR3 loop: CASSLMGQGETQYF. As DNA, the CDR3 is TGTGCCAGCAGCTTAATGGGACAGGGGGAGACCCAGTACTTC.

The chain links TRBV25-1 to TRBJ1-2; D is ambiguous. The CDR3 runs 12 residues. Germline CDR1 reads MGHDK; CDR2 reads SYGVNS. V dropped 1 base and J dropped 5 bases, with 5 bases sitting between them. CDR3 nucleotides: TGTGCCAGCAGTGAATCGGGTTATGGCTACACCTTC. Translating gives CASSESGYGYTF.

V and J are TRBV3-1 (or the pseudogene TRBV3-2) and TRBJ1-5, with TRBD1 identical over 11 bases. CDR1 and CDR2 (germline): LGHDT, YNNKEL (reference sequence). The junction had 10 bases not matched to a gene; V was cut back by 0 bases and J by 9 bases. The CDR3 runs 17 residues. The DNA of the CDR3 is TGTGCCAGCAGCCAAGATAGGGGGACAGGGGGGCTTTGGCCCCAGCATTTT. Translating it yields CASSQDRGTGGLWPQHF.

The genes are TRBV20-1 and TRBJ2-1, with D uncertain. Trimming took 6 bases from V and 2 from J, leaving 5 bases between them. This CDR3 has 11 amino acids. Per germline, CDR1 DFQATT and CDR2 SNEGSKA (reference sequence). The CDR3 sequence is CSAPAYNEQFF. CDR3 coding DNA: TGCAGTGCCCCAGCCTACAATGAGCAGTTCTTC.

The chain links TRBV27 to TRBJ1-3; no clear D. The V gene's germline CDR1 is MNHEY and CDR2 SMNVEV (reference sequence). The V and J ends lost 3 bases and 0 bases respectively, with 3 bases between them. This CDR3 has 13 amino acids. CDR3 coding DNA: TGTGCCAGCAGTTTGGCCTCTGGAAACACCATATATTTT. It codes for CASSLASGNTIYF.

In DNA form, the CDR3 reads TGTGCCAGCAGCCAAGTAGGGCTACAGGGAAAGGGTGAAGCTTTCTTT. It specifies CASSQVGLQGKGEAFF. This sequence joins TRBV4-2 and TRBJ1-1; a weak D match, TRBD1 (6 bases). V lost 1 base to trimming and J lost 7 bases, with 19 bases between them. In germline, CDR1 is LGHNA, CDR2 YNFKEQ. CDR3 size: 16 residues.

V usage is TRBV18 and J usage is TRBJ2-2; the D gene is possibly TRBD1 (5 bases). CDR3 length: 15 residues. Germline CDR1 is KGHSH and CDR2 is LQKENI. Trimming removed 4 bases at V and 0 bases at J, with 9 bases between. The CDR3 DNA sequence: TGTGCCAGCTCACATGGGGCTTCGAACACCGGGGAGCTGTTTTTT. This codes for CASSHGASNTGELFF.